This T cell receptor (beta chain) was profiled in a study of early T cells in non-severe SARS-CoV-2 infection. Looking at the study overall: Sequencing input comprised bulk RNA from unsorted whole blood; chain pairing was not available.

V was clipped by 2 bases and J by 0 bases, with 5 bases between them. There are 14 residues in the CDR3. Germline lookup yields CDR1 SNHLY and CDR2 FYNNEI. Unique molecular identifiers (one per individual cDNA molecule) were attached. TCRdb ran MiXCR on the 5' RACE reads and lists one entry per CDR3 protein. The sample has just over 70,000 distinct CDR3 sequences, 9.5% to 15% seen once. This clonotype was seen repeatedly, ten times or more. The receptor comes from an adult who was a healthcare worker with PCR-confirmed SARS-CoV-2 infection or an uninfected control (not recorded which). What was sequenced was whole blood. The V gene is TRBV2, the J gene TRBJ1-5; D is ambiguous. CDR3 DNA sequence: TGTGCCAGCAGTGAACGGTATAGCAATCAGCCCCAGCATTTT. It translates to CASSERYSNQPQHF.